This TCR beta chain was sequenced for a study of early T cells in non-severe SARS-CoV-2 infection. This clonotype was seen many times. MiXCR, run by TCRdb on the 5' RACE reads, gives a single entry per CDR3 protein. Of some 28,000 distinct CDR3 sequences in the sample, about 5.8% were seen once. The V gene lost 1 base and the J gene lost 0 bases, with 11 bases spanning the gap. The germline V gene has CDR1 DFQATT and CDR2 SNEGSKA (reference sequence). This CDR3 comprises 15 residues. The rearrangement joins TRBV20-1 to TRBJ2-3; possibly TRBD1 for D (7 bases). The sample comprised whole blood. This sequence originates from an adult who was a healthcare worker with PCR-confirmed SARS-CoV-2 infection or an uninfected control (not recorded which). The CDR3 protein is CSARGGTASTDTQYF. The CDR3 DNA reads as TGCAGTGCTAGAGGCGGGACAGCTAGCACAGATACGCAGTATTTT.